The entry below gives a single T cell receptor (beta chain) sequence along with its context. This receptor's antigen is unknown. One base away there is no much larger clone; base qualities are not given. Via the germline V gene, CDR1 is KGHSH and CDR2 LQKENI. From the cysteine through the phenylalanine, the CDR3 covers 17 amino acids. Solely the CDR3 DNA is kept, with 51 bases framed from the first base. Cut back by 2 bases and 4 bases, the V and J ends lie 20 bases apart. This specimen comes from a study of blood T cell repertoires in COVID-19 (dated by TCRdb to about 2020). Regarding the complete study: Samples covering the acute and convalescent phases of COVID-19 were provided by collaborators in the United States, Italy and Spain. Sample metadata almost always included a de-identified subject ID, COVID-19 status, age in years and sex. The repertoires were made available in a free public database intended to serve as a resource for research on the immune response to SARS-CoV-2. The samples were drawn from two sources: the first 160 participants of the ongoing ImmuneRACE study, and approximately 1,300 subjects contributed by 6 global collaborators. Where available, HLA class I and class II types were obtained from metadata supplied by the sample provider rather than from assay-based typing. Deeply sampled blood TCRbeta repertoires from subjects exposed to, actively infected with, or recovered from COVID-19 were included in the dataset. The material from the prospective study consisted of cDNA or gDNA derived from T cells, B-cell-depleted T cells, or PBMCs.

Whole blood was collected in K2EDTA tubes by collaborating institutions according to the institutions' own protocols. Collaborator samples were shipped for TCRbeta analysis as frozen whole blood, isolated PBMCs, or DNA extracted from either sample type. The immunoSEQ Assay, a bias-controlled multiplex PCR, was used to amplify TCRbeta CDR3 regions from genomic DNA. The authors' analysis ran thus. The number of nucleated cells in each sample was estimated from the amplification of reference gene primers within the assay. To quantify the absolute abundance of each unique TCRbeta CDR3 rearrangement, sequence reads were collapsed and filtered. For each sample, productive Simpson clonality was calculated as the square root of Simpson's diversity index across productive rearrangements. In TCRdb, the immuneACCESS table is reduced to in-frame sequences with V and J assigned. These tables do not hold every clone; where another copy was compared, an unresolved V gene accounts for under half, and the others remain unexplained. The V and J calls and the clone size are those of that table, but D and trimming were determined from the DNA. Across this sample there are nearly 45,000 clones, with about 80% seen only once. The ten largest account for about 40% of the sample.

What the work shows at the level of the full study, not this receptor alone: How much clinical and demographic metadata was included differed by source and by participant, and the metadata was provided uncurated.

The rearrangement joined TRBV18 to TRBJ1-2; TRBD1 could be the D gene, as 6 bases match. Sequences were obtained from peripheral blood. The TCR was taken from a human donor in a cohort sampled during active COVID-19. The DNA sequence is as follows: TGTGCCAGCTCACCAGTTATAGGGAACAGGGAAAGCTATGGCTACACCTTC. It translates to CASSPVIGNRESYGYTF.